These 14 T cell receptor beta chains came from one sample sequenced in a study of PD-1 blockade in mismatch repair-deficient tumors. Sequencing was performed with immunoSEQ multiplex PCR; in TCRdb, only in-frame clones are kept and a portion is missing. The table shows about 110,000 clones, with 60% to 85% occurring only once. Material: peripheral blood, obtained more than 58 weeks after starting pembrolizumab. The receptor set was obtained from an adult with mismatch repair-deficient cancer.

The CDR3 reads CATSQHGQPAEQYF. In DNA form, the CDR3 reads TGTGCCACCAGCCAGCATGGACAGCCGGCCGAGCAGTACTTC. The V call is TRBV15, the J call TRBJ2-7, with D possibly matching TRBD1 (6 bases). Germline V gene data show CDR1 as LNHNV and CDR2 as YYDKDF (reference sequence). V was trimmed by 5 bases and J by 6 bases, leaving 17 bases between them. The CDR3 is made up of 14 amino acids.

This rearrangement joins TRBV25-1 to TRBJ2-1; D could derive from TRBD1 or TRBD2 (7 bases each). Germline lookup yields CDR1 MGHDK and CDR2 SYGVNS. The length of the CDR3 is 14 residues. V was clipped by 7 bases and J by 8 bases, with 18 bases between them. CDR3 residues: CASTNRGGGDEQFF. Here the CDR3 DNA reads TGTGCCAGCACCAACAGGGGAGGGGGGGATGAGCAGTTCTTC.

This chain uses TRBV19 with TRBJ1-4, with a tentative D call TRBD1 (6 bases). Germline V gene lookup returns CDR1 LNHDA and CDR2 SQIVND (reference sequence). This CDR3 has 15 amino acids. Trimming stripped 7 bases from V and 8 bases from J, with 20 bases between. CDR3 protein: CASTHVPDSPEKLFF. In nucleotides, the CDR3 is TGTGCCAGTACCCACGTTCCGGACAGCCCGGAAAAACTGTTTTTT.

In its sample, this clone was seen once. The rearrangement uses TRBV15 and TRBJ2-1; 7 nucleotides line up with TRBD2. V shed 6 bases and J 0 bases; nucleotides not matched to a gene: 5. The CDR3 sequence is 15 residues long. Germline-derived CDR1 and CDR2 are LNHNV and YYDKDF (reference sequence). DNA of the CDR3: TGTGCCACCAGTGTAGCGGGCAGCTCCTACAATGAGCAGTTCTTC. This codes for CATSVAGSSYNEQFF.

This clone came up a few times. The CDR3 region has the DNA TGTGCCAGCAGGAGGGGACTAGCGTCCTACGAGCAGTACTTC. Protein: CASRRGLASYEQYF. This chain connects TRBV27 to TRBJ2-7; 10 bases match TRBD2. The V segment lost 6 bases and the J segment 1 base; nucleotides outside the gene matches: 3. This CDR3 comprises 14 residues. CDR1 is MNHEY and CDR2 is SMNVEV in the germline V gene (reference sequence).

V and J are TRBV4-2 and TRBJ2-2, with 8 bases identical to TRBD2. Germline CDR1 is LGHNA and CDR2 is YNFKEQ. The J segment lost 0 bases and the V segment lost 0 bases, leaving 6 bases of the junction unmatched. The CDR3 is 18 amino acids. The CDR3 reads CASSQDPGGSSNTGELFF. In nucleotides, the CDR3 is TGTGCCAGCAGCCAAGATCCGGGGGGGTCCTCGAACACCGGGGAGCTGTTTTTT.

The V call is TRBV5-4, the J call TRBJ1-2; weak D call: TRBD1 (6 bases). The V and J ends lost 5 bases and 3 bases respectively, with 11 bases between them. The CDR3 is 13 residues long. Germline values: CDR1 SGHNT, CDR2 YYREEE (reference sequence). The DNA for the CDR3 is TGTGCCAGCAGGGGGGGCAGGGACTATGGCTACACCTTC. Its protein is CASRGGRDYGYTF.

The CDR3 DNA reads TGTGCCAGCAGTTTGGGAGCTAACACCGGGGAGCTGTTTTTT. Protein: CASSLGANTGELFF. This rearrangement joins TRBV27 to TRBJ2-2, with a possible D match to TRBD2 (5 bases). The CDR3 loop spans 14 amino acids. V was cut by 3 bases and J by 2 bases, with 7 bases left in between. Germline values: CDR1 MNHEY, CDR2 SMNVEV (reference sequence).

V gene TRBV6-6 combines with J gene TRBJ2-7; D is unclear. The CDR3 spans 12 residues. Trimming pared 2 bases from V and 6 bases from J, leaving 8 bases between. From germline, CDR1 is MNHNY and CDR2 SVGAGI (reference sequence). The CDR3 nucleotides read TGTGCCAGCAGTTACCCGAATTCCGAGCAGTACTTC. Protein sequence: CASSYPNSEQYF.

The chain has TRBV9 and TRBJ2-1; 7 nucleotides align to TRBD2. Germline V CDR1 and CDR2: SGDLS, YYNGEE. V dropped 0 bases and J dropped 8; count of bases not matched to a gene: 8. The CDR3 has 15 residues. CDR3 DNA sequence: TGTGCCAGCAGCGTAGGGACTAGACTCGTCGATGAGCAGTTCTTC. Translation: CASSVGTRLVDEQFF.

This clone came up a few times. The chain employs TRBV5-8 and TRBJ2-7, with D unclear. The V end lost 1 base, the J end lost 4 bases, and 0 bases lay between the germline ends. The CDR3 extends over 10 amino acids. Germline lookup yields CDR1 SGHTS and CDR2 YDEGEE. CDR3 sequence reads: CASSLYEQYF. As DNA, the CDR3 is TGTGCCAGCAGCTTGTACGAGCAGTACTTC. The entire variable domain, with the rest obtained from reference TRBV5-8 and TRBJ2-7, is as follows: EAGVTQSPTHLIKTRGQQATLRCSPISGHTSVYWYQQALGLGLQFLLWYDEGEERNRGNFPPRFSGRQFPNYSSELNVNALELEDSALYLCASSLYEQYFGPGTRLTVT.

In this sample, this clone turned up a few times. The J gene is TRBJ1-4, the V gene TRBV6-5; D perhaps matches TRBD1 (5 bases). Trimming took off 6 bases at V and 5 bases at J, with 13 bases between the two ends. This CDR3 is built from 14 residues. Germline V gene data show CDR1 as MNHEY and CDR2 as SVGAGI. In DNA, the CDR3 is TGTGCCAGCAGCCTGACCCGGGGGAATGAAAAACTGTTTTTT. Amino acids: CASSLTRGNEKLFF.

This chain connects TRBV5-5 to TRBJ2-1; possible D gene TRBD1, 6 bases. The CDR3 has 15 amino acids. Germline loops: CDR1 SGHKS, CDR2 YYEKEE (reference sequence). Deletions cut 2 bases from V and 5 bases from J, with 14 bases between. The CDR3 region has the DNA TGTGCCAGCAGCTTCTTTGGGGGCCGGGACAATGAGCAGTTCTTC. Translating gives CASSFFGGRDNEQFF.

V usage is TRBV6-1 and J usage is TRBJ2-1; D gene uncertain. The CDR3 has 12 residues. Trimming shortened V by 7 bases and J by 9 bases, and 13 bases separated the two germline ends. Germline values: CDR1 MNHNS, CDR2 SASEGT. CDR3 amino acids: CASNPAWGEQFF. CDR3 nucleotide sequence: TGTGCCAGCAACCCGGCGTGGGGTGAGCAGTTCTTC.